This T cell receptor (beta chain) originates from a study of T cells after yellow fever vaccination. TCRdb independently ran MiXCR on the 5' RACE reads; one entry per CDR3 protein. The sample records approximately 550,000 distinct CDR3 sequences, approximately 15% being singletons. The CDR3 has 17 residues. The V gene's germline CDR1 is MDHEN and CDR2 SYDVKM. Trimming at V came to 11 bases and at J to 6 bases, leaving 21 bases not matched to a gene. The TCR sequence derives from a man in his thirties or forties who received the YFV17D yellow fever vaccine. The sequencing here drew on PBMCs, taken on the day of the yellow fever booster vaccination. The V gene is TRBV28, the J gene TRBJ2-3, with TRBD2 matching 9 bases. The CDR3 coding sequence is TGTGCCGTCAAGAGGCTAGCGGGAAGATCGAAGAGGGATACGCAGTATTTT. Its translation is CAVKRLAGRSKRDTQYF.